What follows are 19 T cell receptor beta chains derived from one specimen sequenced in a study of blood T cell repertoires in COVID-19. Profiled with immunoSEQ multiplex PCR; TCRdb holds only in-frame clones, not every one. The table lists 130,000 to 150,000 clones, roughly 76% of them singletons. Sequenced input: peripheral blood. The origin of the receptors is a human donor with acute or convalescent COVID-19. The donor label of this sample is uncertain.

This clone has just one count. The J gene is TRBJ2-3, the V gene TRBV14; 10 nucleotides match TRBD2. The CDR3 spans 15 residues. With 4 bases clipped from V and 9 bases from J, the junction kept 10 bases outside the gene matches. Looked up from germline, CDR1 is SGHDN and CDR2 is FVKESK. The CDR3 DNA reads TGTGCCAGCAGCCCCCCGGGACTAGCGTTGTCGACGCAGTATTTT. Residues: CASSPPGLALSTQYF.

The chain couples TRBV5-1 to TRBJ2-2; 9 nucleotides match TRBD1. V trimming: 7 bases; J trimming: 1 base; junction bases outside the gene matches: 5. CDR3 length: 15 residues. CDR1 SGHRS and CDR2 YFSETQ come from the germline V gene. The CDR3 loop reads CASAGTGLNTGELFF. In DNA form, the CDR3 reads TGCGCCAGCGCCGGGACAGGGCTGAACACCGGGGAGCTGTTTTTT. Drawing the rest from reference TRBV5-1 and TRBJ2-2, the complete variable domain is KAGVTQTPRYLIKTRGQQVTLSCSPISGHRSVSWYQQTPGQGLQFLFEYFSETQRNKGNFPGRFSGRQFSNSRSEMNVSTLELGDSALYLCASAGTGLNTGELFFGEGSRLTVL.

The V gene is TRBV6-5, the J gene TRBJ2-2; 7 bases line up with TRBD1. CDR3 length equals 16 residues. With V trimmed by 2 bases and J by 6 bases, 9 bases remained unmatched. Germline values: CDR1 MNHEY, CDR2 SVGAGI. This chain's CDR3 is CASSYRDSLTPGELFF. In DNA form, the CDR3 reads TGTGCCAGCAGTTACAGGGACAGCCTAACACCCGGGGAGCTGTTTTTT.

The V call is TRBV15, the J call TRBJ2-1; the D gene is possibly TRBD1 (6 bases). Germline V gene lookup returns CDR1 LNHNV and CDR2 YYDKDF (reference sequence). Deletions cut 1 base from V and 7 bases from J, with 17 bases between. The CDR3 runs 16 residues. As DNA, the CDR3 is TGTGCCACCAGCAGAGGCAGGAGACAGGTGCTAAATGAGCAGTTCTTC. Amino acids: CATSRGRRQVLNEQFF.

This clone is a singleton in its sample. The rearrangement uses TRBV24-1 and TRBJ2-3, with a possible D match to TRBD2 (5 bases). The CDR3 has 15 amino acids. In germline, CDR1 is KGHDR, CDR2 SFDVKD. The ends were cut back, 4 bases at V and 3 bases at J, with 13 bases in the middle. CDR3 DNA: TGTGCCACCAGTGACGCGGACCGGAGGACAGATACGCAGTATTTT. Translation: CATSDADRRTDTQYF.

This clone showed up just a few times. The J gene is TRBJ2-1, the V gene TRBV14, with 11 bases fitting TRBD2. Germline CDR1 is SGHDN and CDR2 is FVKESK. The CDR3 has 15 amino acids. V lost 4 bases and J lost 6; bases outside the gene matches: 5. The CDR3 DNA reads TGTGCCAGCAGCCCAAGTAGCGGGGGGGCCAATGAGCAGTTCTTC. It translates to CASSPSSGGANEQFF.

The chain joins TRBV13 to TRBJ2-2, with 8 bases aligning to TRBD1. From germline, CDR1 is PRHDT and CDR2 FYEKMQ (reference sequence). The V segment lost 2 bases and the J segment 4 bases; nucleotides outside the gene matches: 9. The CDR3 has 17 residues. CDR3 region: CASSLLTGQGTTGELFF. The CDR3 nucleotides read TGTGCCAGCAGCTTACTAACCGGACAGGGTACCACCGGGGAGCTGTTTTTT. Using reference TRBV13 and TRBJ2-2 for the parts outside the CDR3, the full variable domain is AAGVIQSPRHLIKEKRETATLKCYPIPRHDTVYWYQQGPGQDPQFLISFYEKMQSDKGSIPDRFSAQQFSDYHSELNMSSLELGDSALYFCASSLLTGQGTTGELFFGEGSRLTVL.

This clone was detected a few times. J is TRBJ1-6 and V is TRBV9; 7 bases are shared with TRBD1. V trimming: 0 bases; J trimming: 7 bases; junction bases outside the gene matches: 4. Germline lookup yields CDR1 SGDLS and CDR2 YYNGEE. This CDR3 is built from 15 residues. CDR3 amino acids: CASSVDAGGNSPLHF. Written as DNA, the CDR3 is TGTGCCAGCAGCGTAGACGCAGGGGGGAATTCACCCCTCCACTTT. Full variable domain (rest looked up from reference TRBV9 and TRBJ1-6): DSGVTQTPKHLITATGQRVTLRCSPRSGDLSVYWYQQSLDQGLQFLIQYYNGEERAKGNILERFSAQQFPDLHSELNLSSLELGDSALYFCASSVDAGGNSPLHFGNGTRLTVT.

The chain is built from TRBV5-1 and TRBJ2-3; TRBD1 agrees at 10 bases. The CDR3 totals 20 residues. Looked up from germline, CDR1 is SGHRS and CDR2 is YFSETQ. The V and J ends lost 0 bases and 3 bases, in that order; junction bases with no gene match: 16. The CDR3 nucleotides are TGCGCCAGCAGCTTGGGCGGGGTGAGGCCCCCGGGACAGGGGACAGATACGCAGTATTTT. Its protein product is CASSLGGVRPPGQGTDTQYF.

This clone was counted only a few times. This sequence joins TRBV12-3 or TRBV12-4 and TRBJ1-2; the match to TRBD1 covers 8 bases. The CDR3 has 13 residues. V was pared by 6 bases and J by 6 bases, with 6 bases of the junction left unmatched. CDR3 coding DNA: TGTGCCAGCAGGGGGCAGGGGGCCCATGGCTACACCTTC. It specifies CASRGQGAHGYTF.

The rearrangement links TRBV6-5 to TRBJ1-1; D gene ambiguous. Trimming cost V 0 bases and J 1 base, with 9 bases left between them. There are 15 residues in the CDR3. Germline CDR1 and CDR2: MNHEY and SVGAGI. CDR3: CASSYSEEGNTEAFF. In DNA, the CDR3 is TGTGCCAGCAGTTACTCGGAAGAGGGGAACACTGAAGCTTTCTTT.

V is TRBV6-5 and J is TRBJ1-5; perhaps TRBD1 as D (6 bases). Germline assignment: CDR1 MNHEY and CDR2 SVGAGI. This CDR3 contains 14 residues. V lost 10 bases, J lost 7 bases, and 20 bases lay in between. The chain's CDR3 is CATKRDNQGQPQHF. CDR3 coding DNA: TGTGCCACCAAAAGGGACAACCAGGGGCAGCCCCAGCATTTT.

The rearrangement joins TRBV11-1 to TRBJ1-1, with D unclear. V lost 4 bases to trimming and J lost 4 bases, with 16 bases between them. This CDR3 has 15 residues. Germline CDR1 and CDR2: SGHAT and FQDESV (reference sequence). CDR3 in amino acids: CASSSRLLRGTEAFF. The DNA for the CDR3 is TGTGCCAGCAGCTCACGACTCCTACGGGGCACTGAAGCTTTCTTT.

The chain couples TRBV19 to TRBJ1-5; TRBD1 aligns across 10 bases. The CDR3 runs to 15 residues. After removal of 7 bases from V and 5 bases from J, the junction contained 8 bases not matched to a gene. Per germline, CDR1 LNHDA and CDR2 SQIVND (reference sequence). CDR3 region: CASISPGQGYQPQHF. The DNA for the CDR3 is TGTGCCAGTATTTCGCCGGGACAGGGGTATCAGCCCCAGCATTTT.

V and J are TRBV9 and TRBJ1-2; D is perhaps TRBD1 (5 bases). With 4 bases removed from V and 4 bases from J, the gap between germline ends came to 17 bases. CDR1 SGDLS and CDR2 YYNGEE come from the germline V gene. The CDR3 spans 15 residues. CDR3 sequence (DNA): TGTGCCAGCAGCCCCTCCTTCCGGGACTTCTATGGCTACACCTTC. This encodes CASSPSFRDFYGYTF.

This clone showed up just a few times. The chain carries TRBV4-1 and TRBJ2-1; 12 bases fit TRBD2. CDR1 is MGHRA, CDR2 YSYEKL, per germline. V lost 0 bases, J lost 9 bases, and 3 bases stayed unmatched. The CDR3 runs 15 residues. DNA of the CDR3: TGCGCCAGCAGCCAAGATCTAGCGGGGGGGTTTGAGCAGTTCTTC. Translating gives CASSQDLAGGFEQFF.

The rearrangement links TRBV5-1 to TRBJ1-6; 9 bases match TRBD1. CDR3 length equals 16 residues. The ends lost 0 bases at V and 5 bases at J; junction bases unmatched: 3. Germline loops: CDR1 SGHRS, CDR2 YFSETQ. Here the CDR3 reads CASSLDGTGNNSPLHF. The CDR3 region has the DNA TGCGCCAGCAGCTTGGATGGGACAGGGAATAATTCACCCCTCCACTTT.

This clone was seen only once. The rearrangement links TRBV2 to TRBJ1-5, with unresolved D. The germline V and J ends were trimmed by 6 bases and 3 bases, with 15 bases remaining between them. This CDR3 has 15 amino acids. The germline CDR1 and CDR2 sequences are SNHLY and FYNNEI. For the CDR3, the DNA is TGTGCCAGCAGGGTCAGCGGCGCCCCCAATCAGCCCCAGCATTTT. This sequence encodes CASRVSGAPNQPQHF.

This clone was observed a few times. The rearrangement joins TRBV24-1 to TRBJ2-6, with 7 bases fitting TRBD1. CDR1 and CDR2 from the germline V gene are KGHDR and SFDVKD. The CDR3 has 18 residues. Losses at the gene ends were 4 bases for V and 3 bases for J; bases not matched to a gene: 11. The CDR3 DNA reads as TGTGCCACCAGTGAGGGAAGACAGGGACCTCGTGGGGCCAACGTCCTGACTTTC. It yields the protein CATSEGRQGPRGANVLTF.